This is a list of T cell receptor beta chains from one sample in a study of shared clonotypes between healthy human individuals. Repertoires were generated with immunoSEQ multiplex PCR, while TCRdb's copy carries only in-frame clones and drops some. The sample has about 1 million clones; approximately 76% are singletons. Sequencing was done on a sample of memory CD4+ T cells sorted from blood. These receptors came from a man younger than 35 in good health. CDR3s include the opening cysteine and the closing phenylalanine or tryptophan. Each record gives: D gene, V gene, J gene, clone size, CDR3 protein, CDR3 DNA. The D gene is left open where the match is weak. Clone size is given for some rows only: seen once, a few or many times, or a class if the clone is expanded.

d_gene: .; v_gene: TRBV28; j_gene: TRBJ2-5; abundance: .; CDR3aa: CASSLLAQASYF; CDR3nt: TGTGCCAGCAGTTTATTGGCCCAGGCATCGTACTTC
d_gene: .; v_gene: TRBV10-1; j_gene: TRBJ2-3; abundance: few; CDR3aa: CASGTGFGTDTQYF; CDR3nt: TGCGCCAGCGGAACAGGGTTCGGCACAGATACGCAGTATTTT
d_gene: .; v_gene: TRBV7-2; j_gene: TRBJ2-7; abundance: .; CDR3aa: CASSITGNIATSSYEQYF; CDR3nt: TGTGCCAGCAGCATTACAGGGAATATAGCGACTAGCTCCTACGAGCAGTACTTC
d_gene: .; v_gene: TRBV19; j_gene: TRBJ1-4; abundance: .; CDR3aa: CASSRGPASNEKLFF; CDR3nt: TGTGCCAGTAGTAGAGGGCCAGCTTCTAATGAAAAACTGTTTTTT
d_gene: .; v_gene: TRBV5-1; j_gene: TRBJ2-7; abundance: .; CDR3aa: CARSPASYEQYF; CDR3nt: TGCGCCAGATCACCCGCCTCCTACGAGCAGTACTTC
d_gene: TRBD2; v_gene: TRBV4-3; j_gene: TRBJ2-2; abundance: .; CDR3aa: CASSQDRTSVTGELFF; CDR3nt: TGCGCCAGCAGCCAAGACCGGACTAGCGTGACCGGGGAGCTGTTTTTT
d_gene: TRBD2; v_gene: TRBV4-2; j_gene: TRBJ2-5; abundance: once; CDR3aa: CASSRRTSGGAETQYF; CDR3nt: TGTGCCAGCAGCCGGAGGACTAGCGGGGGGGCCGAGACCCAGTACTTC
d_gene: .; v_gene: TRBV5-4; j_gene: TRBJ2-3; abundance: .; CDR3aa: CASRQGGRAEDTQYF; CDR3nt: TGTGCCAGCAGGCAGGGCGGCAGGGCCGAAGATACGCAGTATTTT
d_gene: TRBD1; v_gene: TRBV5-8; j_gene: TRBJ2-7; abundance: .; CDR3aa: CASSRLTGAPLSTTYEQYF; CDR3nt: TGTGCCAGCAGCCGCCTAACAGGGGCCCCCCTCTCCACGACATACGAGCAGTACTTC
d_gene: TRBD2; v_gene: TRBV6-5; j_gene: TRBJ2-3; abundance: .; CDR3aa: CASSYDRGRARTTQYF; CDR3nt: TGTGCCAGCAGTTACGATCGCGGGAGGGCGCGTACTACGCAGTATTTT
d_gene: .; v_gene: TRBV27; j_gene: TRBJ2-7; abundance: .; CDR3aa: CASSFRESSEQYF; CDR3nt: TGTGCCAGCAGTTTCCGGGAATCCAGCGAGCAGTACTTC
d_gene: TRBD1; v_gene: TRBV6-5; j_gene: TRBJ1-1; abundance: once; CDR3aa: CASSRDRDLNTEAFF; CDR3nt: TGTGCCAGCAGTCGGGACAGAGACTTGAACACTGAAGCTTTCTTT
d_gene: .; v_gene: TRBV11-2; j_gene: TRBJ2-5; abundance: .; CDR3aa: CASTNLPGPQETQYF; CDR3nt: TGTGCCAGCACAAACCTCCCGGGCCCCCAAGAGACCCAGTACTTC
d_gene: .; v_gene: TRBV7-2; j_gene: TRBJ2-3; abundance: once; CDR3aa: CASSLAYEDTQYF; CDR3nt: TGTGCCAGCAGCTTAGCGTACGAAGATACGCAGTATTTT
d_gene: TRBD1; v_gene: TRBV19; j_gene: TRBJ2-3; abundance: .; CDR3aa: CASTRQGVPSDTQYF; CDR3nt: TGTGCCAGTACCCGGCAGGGGGTACCCTCAGATACGCAGTATTTT
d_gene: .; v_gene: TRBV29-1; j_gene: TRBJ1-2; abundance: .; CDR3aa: CSVVQDYGYTF; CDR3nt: TGCAGCGTTGTACAGGATTATGGCTACACCTTC
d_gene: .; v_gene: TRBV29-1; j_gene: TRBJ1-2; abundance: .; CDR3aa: CSAYSGVQWHYGYTF; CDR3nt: TGCAGCGCCTACTCCGGTGTACAGTGGCACTATGGCTACACCTTC
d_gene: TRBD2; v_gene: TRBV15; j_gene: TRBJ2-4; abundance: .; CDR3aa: CATSRDSGSGVTSGRADVKNIQYF; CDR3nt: TGTGCCACCAGCAGAGATAGTGGTAGTGGGGTTACTAGCGGGAGGGCCGACGTCAAAAACATTCAGTACTTC
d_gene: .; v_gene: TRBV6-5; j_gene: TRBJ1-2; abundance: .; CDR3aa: CASRGPGDDRGYTF; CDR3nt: TGTGCCAGCAGGGGACCCGGGGATGATCGTGGCTACACCTTC
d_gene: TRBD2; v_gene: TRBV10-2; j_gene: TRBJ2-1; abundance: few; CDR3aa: CASTPGTSGRRVEQFF; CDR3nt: TGCGCCAGCACCCCTGGGACTAGCGGGAGGAGGGTTGAGCAGTTCTTC
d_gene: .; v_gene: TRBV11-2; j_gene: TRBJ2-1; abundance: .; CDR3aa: CASSQAAGTGGNEQFF; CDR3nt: TGTGCCAGCAGCCAGGCCGCCGGGACCGGCGGCAATGAGCAGTTCTTC
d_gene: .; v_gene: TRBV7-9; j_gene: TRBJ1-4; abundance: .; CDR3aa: CASSFAGSEKLFF; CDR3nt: TGTGCCAGCAGCTTTGCAGGTTCTGAAAAACTGTTTTTT
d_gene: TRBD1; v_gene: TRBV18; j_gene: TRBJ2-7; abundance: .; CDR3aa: CASSRGQVYEQYF; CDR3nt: TGTGCCAGCTCCCGTGGACAGGTTTACGAGCAGTACTTC
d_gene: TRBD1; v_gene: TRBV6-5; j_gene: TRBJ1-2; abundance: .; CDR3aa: CASSYYGTATYGYTF; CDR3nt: TGTGCCAGCAGTTACTATGGGACAGCGACCTATGGCTACACCTTC
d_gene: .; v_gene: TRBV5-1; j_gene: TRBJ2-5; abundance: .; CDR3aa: CASSRGGAQETQYF; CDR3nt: TGCGCCAGCAGCCGGGGTGGGGCCCAAGAGACCCAGTACTTC
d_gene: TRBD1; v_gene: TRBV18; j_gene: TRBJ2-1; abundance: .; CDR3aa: CASSPGQGAVEQFF; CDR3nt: TGTGCCAGCTCACCGGGACAGGGGGCGGTCGAGCAGTTCTTC
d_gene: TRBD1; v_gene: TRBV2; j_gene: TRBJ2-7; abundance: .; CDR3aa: CASSTDNRGEQYF; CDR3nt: TGTGCCAGCAGTACAGACAACAGGGGCGAGCAGTACTTC
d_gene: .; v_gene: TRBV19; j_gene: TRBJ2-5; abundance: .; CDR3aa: CASSTQVALGETQYF; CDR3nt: TGTGCCAGTAGTACCCAGGTGGCACTCGGGGAGACCCAGTACTTC
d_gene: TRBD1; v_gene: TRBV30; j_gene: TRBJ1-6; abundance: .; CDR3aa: CAWRGKGTDNSPLHF; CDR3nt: TGTGCCTGGAGGGGAAAAGGGACAGATAATTCACCCCTCCACTTT
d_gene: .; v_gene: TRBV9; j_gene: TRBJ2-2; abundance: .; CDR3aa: CASSVGSGSGGELFF; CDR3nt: TGTGCCAGCAGCGTAGGATCAGGGTCGGGCGGGGAGCTGTTTTTT
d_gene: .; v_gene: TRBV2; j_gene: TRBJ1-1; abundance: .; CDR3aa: CASSESRLNTEAFF; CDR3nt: TGTGCCAGCAGTGAATCCCGGCTGAACACTGAAGCTTTCTTT
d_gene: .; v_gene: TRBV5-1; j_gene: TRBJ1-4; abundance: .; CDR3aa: CASSQTAATNEKLFF; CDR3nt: TGCGCCAGCAGCCAGACTGCAGCAACTAATGAAAAACTGTTTTTT
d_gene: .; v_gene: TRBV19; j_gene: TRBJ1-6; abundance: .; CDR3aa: CASKNRGNSPLHF; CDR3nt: TGTGCCAGTAAGAATAGGGGGAATTCACCCCTCCACTTT
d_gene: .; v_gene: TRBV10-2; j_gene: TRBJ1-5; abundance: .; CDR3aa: CASRAGSNQPQHF; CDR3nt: TGCGCCAGCAGGGCCGGTAGCAATCAGCCCCAGCATTTT
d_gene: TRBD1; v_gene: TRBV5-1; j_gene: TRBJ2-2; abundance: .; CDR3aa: CASSSRDRGNTGELFF; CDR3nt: TGCGCCAGCAGCTCCCGGGACAGGGGTAACACCGGGGAGCTGTTTTTT
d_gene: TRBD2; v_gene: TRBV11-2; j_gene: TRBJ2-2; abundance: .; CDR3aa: CASSHLAGGNTGELFF; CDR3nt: TGTGCCAGCAGCCATCTAGCGGGGGGGAACACCGGGGAGCTGTTTTTT
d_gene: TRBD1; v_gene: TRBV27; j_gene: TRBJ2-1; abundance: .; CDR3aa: CASSFLGTGGGNEQFF; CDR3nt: TGTGCCAGCAGTTTCCTGGGGACAGGGGGCGGAAATGAGCAGTTCTTC
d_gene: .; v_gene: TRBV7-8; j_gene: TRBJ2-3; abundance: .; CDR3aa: CASSFRPFMDTQYF; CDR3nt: TGTGCCAGCAGCTTCAGACCCTTTATGGATACGCAGTATTTT
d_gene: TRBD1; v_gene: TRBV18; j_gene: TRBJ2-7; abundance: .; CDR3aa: CASTDRVHEQYF; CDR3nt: TGTGCCAGCACTGACAGGGTCCACGAGCAGTACTTC
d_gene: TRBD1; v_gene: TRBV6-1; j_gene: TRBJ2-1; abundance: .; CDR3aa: CASSGGTGGNEQFF; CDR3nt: TGTGCCAGCAGTGGGGGGACAGGGGGGAATGAGCAGTTCTTC
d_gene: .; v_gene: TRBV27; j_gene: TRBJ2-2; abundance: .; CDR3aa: CASSSIGGPGELFF; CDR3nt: TGTGCCAGCAGTTCGATAGGGGGTCCCGGGGAGCTGTTTTTT
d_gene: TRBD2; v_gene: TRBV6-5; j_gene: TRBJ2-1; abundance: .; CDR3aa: CASTVSGRASEQFF; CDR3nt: TGTGCCAGCACGGTCAGCGGGAGGGCCTCTGAGCAGTTCTTC
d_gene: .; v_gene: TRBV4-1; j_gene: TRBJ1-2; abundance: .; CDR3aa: CASSQLGRYGYTF; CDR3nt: TGCGCCAGCAGCCAACTAGGTCGATATGGCTACACCTTC
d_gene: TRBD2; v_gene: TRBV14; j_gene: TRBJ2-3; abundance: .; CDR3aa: CASSFRDYTDTQYF; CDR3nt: TGTGCCAGCAGCTTCCGGGACTACACAGATACGCAGTATTTT
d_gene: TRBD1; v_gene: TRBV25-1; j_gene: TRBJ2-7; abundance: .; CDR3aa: CASSEWSDRGHEQYF; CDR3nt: TGTGCCAGCAGTGAATGGTCGGACAGGGGCCACGAGCAGTACTTC
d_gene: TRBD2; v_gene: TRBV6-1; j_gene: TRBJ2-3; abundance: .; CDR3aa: CASRPTSGRNTQYF; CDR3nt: TGTGCCAGCAGGCCTACTAGCGGGAGGAATACGCAGTATTTT
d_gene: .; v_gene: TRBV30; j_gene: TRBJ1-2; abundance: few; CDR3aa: CAWSVRPRSNRRLHPYGYTF; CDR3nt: TGTGCCTGGAGTGTACGTCCCAGATCAAACAGGAGGCTCCACCCCTATGGCTACACCTTC
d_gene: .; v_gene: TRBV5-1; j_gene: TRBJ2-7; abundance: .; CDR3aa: CASSSTGEFEQYF; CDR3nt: TGCGCCAGCAGCTCGACGGGGGAGTTCGAGCAGTACTTC
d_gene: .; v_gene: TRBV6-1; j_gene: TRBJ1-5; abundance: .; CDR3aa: CASSASQADQPQHF; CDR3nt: TGTGCCAGCAGCGCGTCTCAGGCCGATCAGCCCCAGCATTTT
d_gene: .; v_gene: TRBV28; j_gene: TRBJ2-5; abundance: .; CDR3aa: CASSYAGATQETQYF; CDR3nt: TGTGCCAGCAGTTATGCGGGGGCCACCCAAGAGACCCAGTACTTC
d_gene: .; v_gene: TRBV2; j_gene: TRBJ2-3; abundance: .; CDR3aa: CASSDLKLARGFSSPITDTQYF; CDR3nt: TGTGCCAGCAGTGACCTTAAGTTGGCCAGGGGATTCTCTTCCCCTATCACAGATACGCAGTATTTT
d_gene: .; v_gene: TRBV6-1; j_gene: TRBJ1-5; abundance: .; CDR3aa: CASSDFQPQHF; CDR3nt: TGTGCCAGCAGTGATTTTCAGCCCCAGCATTTT